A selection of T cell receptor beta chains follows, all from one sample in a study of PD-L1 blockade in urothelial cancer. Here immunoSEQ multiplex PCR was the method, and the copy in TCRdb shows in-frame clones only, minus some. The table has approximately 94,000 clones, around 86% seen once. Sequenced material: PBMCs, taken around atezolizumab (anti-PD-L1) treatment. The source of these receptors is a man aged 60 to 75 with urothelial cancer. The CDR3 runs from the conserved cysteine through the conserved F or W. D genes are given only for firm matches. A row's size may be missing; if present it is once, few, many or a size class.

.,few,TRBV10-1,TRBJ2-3,CASLYGHTDTQYF,TGCGCCAGCTTGTACGGACACACAGATACGCAGTATTTT
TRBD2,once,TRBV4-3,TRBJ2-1,CASSQVGGAGEQFF,TGCGCCAGCAGCCAAGTCGGGGGGGCCGGTGAGCAGTTCTTC
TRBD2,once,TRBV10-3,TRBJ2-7,CAISRTSGGGPYEQYF,TGTGCCATCAGCCGGACTAGCGGGGGGGGACCCTACGAGCAGTACTTC
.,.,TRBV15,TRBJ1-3,CATSAPSGSTGNTIYF,TGTGCCACCAGCGCCCCTTCGGGGAGCACTGGAAACACCATATATTTT
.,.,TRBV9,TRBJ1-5,CASSAGQWNNQPQHF,TGTGCCAGCAGCGCCGGACAATGGAACAATCAGCCCCAGCATTTT
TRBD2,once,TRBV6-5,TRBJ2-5,CASSYLASGQETQYF,TGTGCCAGCAGTTACTTGGCTAGCGGGCAAGAGACCCAGTACTTC
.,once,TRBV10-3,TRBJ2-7,CAISESVEGGQYF,TGTGCCATCAGTGAGTCAGTCGAGGGAGGGCAGTACTTC
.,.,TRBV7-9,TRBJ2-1,CASSLDKYNEQFF,TGTGCCAGCAGCTTAGACAAGTACAATGAGCAGTTCTTC
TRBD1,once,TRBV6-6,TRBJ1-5,CASKGQVLSNQPQHF,TGTGCCAGCAAAGGACAGGTCCTTAGCAATCAGCCCCAGCATTTT
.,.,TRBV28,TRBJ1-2,CASSLGQHYGYTF,TGTGCCAGCAGTTTAGGACAGCACTATGGCTACACCTTC
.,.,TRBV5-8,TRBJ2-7,CASRQPSSYEQYF,TGTGCCAGCCGCCAACCGAGCTCCTACGAGCAGTACTTC
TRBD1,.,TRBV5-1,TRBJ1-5,CASSPGQGNQPQHF,TGCGCCAGCAGCCCCGGACAGGGCAATCAGCCCCAGCATTTT
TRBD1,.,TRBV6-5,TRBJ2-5,CASSYSGGGETQYF,TGTGCCAGCAGTTACTCAGGGGGCGGAGAGACCCAGTACTTC
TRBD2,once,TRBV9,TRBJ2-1,CASSGPGTSGNEQFF,TGTGCCAGCAGCGGCCCCGGGACTAGTGGCAATGAGCAGTTCTTC
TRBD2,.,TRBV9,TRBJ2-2,CASSVVAGGSTGELFF,TGTGCCAGCAGCGTAGTAGCGGGAGGAAGTACCGGGGAGCTGTTTTTT
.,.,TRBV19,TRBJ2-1,CASSMLGVHDEQFF,TGTGCCAGTAGTATGCTAGGAGTTCATGATGAGCAGTTCTTC
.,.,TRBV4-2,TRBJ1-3,CASSQEAGASSGNTIYF,TGTGCCAGCAGCCAAGAAGCGGGGGCCAGCTCTGGAAACACCATATATTTT
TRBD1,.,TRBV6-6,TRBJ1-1,CASSSGTAMNTEAFF,TGTGCCAGCAGTTCCGGGACAGCCATGAACACTGAAGCTTTCTTT
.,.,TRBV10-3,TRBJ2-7,CAISEARTAGEQYF,TGTGCCATCAGTGAGGCCCGGACAGCTGGGGAGCAGTACTTC
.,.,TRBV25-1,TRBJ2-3,CASSAQLQTPDTQYF,TGTGCCAGCAGTGCCCAGTTACAGACCCCCGATACGCAGTATTTT
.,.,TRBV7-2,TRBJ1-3,CASSLGMAGLEENTIYF,TGTGCCAGCAGCTTAGGTATGGCGGGTTTGGAAGAAAACACCATATATTTT
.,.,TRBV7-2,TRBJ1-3,CASSLDSSGNTIYF,TGTGCCAGCAGCTTAGACAGCTCTGGAAACACCATATATTTT